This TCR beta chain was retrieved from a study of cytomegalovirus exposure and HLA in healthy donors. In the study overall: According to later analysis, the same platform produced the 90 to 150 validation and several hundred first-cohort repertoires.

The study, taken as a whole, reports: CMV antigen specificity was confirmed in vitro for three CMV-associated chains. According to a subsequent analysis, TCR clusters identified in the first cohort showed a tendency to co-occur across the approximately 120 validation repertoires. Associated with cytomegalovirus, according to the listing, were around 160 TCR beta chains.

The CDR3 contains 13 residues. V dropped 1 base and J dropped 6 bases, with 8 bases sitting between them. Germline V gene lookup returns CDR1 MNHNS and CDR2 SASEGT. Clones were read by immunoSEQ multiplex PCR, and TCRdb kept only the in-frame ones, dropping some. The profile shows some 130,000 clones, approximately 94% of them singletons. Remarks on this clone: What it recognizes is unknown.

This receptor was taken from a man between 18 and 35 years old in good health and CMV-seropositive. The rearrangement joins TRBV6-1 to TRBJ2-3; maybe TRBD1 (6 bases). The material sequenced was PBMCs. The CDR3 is CASSEDRADTQYF. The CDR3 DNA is TGTGCCAGCAGTGAAGACAGGGCCGATACGCAGTATTTT.